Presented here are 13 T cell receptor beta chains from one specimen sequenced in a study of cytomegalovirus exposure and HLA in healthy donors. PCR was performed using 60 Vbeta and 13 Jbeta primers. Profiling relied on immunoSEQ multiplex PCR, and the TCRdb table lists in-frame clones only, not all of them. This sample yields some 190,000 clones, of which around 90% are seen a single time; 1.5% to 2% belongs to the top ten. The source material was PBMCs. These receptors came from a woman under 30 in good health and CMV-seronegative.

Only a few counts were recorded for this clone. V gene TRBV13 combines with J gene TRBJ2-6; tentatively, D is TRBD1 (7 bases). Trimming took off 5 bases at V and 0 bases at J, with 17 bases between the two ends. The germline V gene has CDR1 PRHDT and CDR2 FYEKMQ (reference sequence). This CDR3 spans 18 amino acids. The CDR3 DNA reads TGTGCCAGCAGCCGGGGAGGACAGGTTCGCTCTGGGGCCAACGTCCTGACTTTC. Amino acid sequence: CASSRGGQVRSGANVLTF.

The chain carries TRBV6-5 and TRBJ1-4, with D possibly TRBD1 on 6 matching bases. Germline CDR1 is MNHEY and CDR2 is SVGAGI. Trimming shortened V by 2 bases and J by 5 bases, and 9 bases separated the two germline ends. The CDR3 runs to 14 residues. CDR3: CASSYGGPNEKLFF. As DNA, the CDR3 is TGTGCCAGCAGTTACGGGGGCCCGAATGAAAAACTGTTTTTT.

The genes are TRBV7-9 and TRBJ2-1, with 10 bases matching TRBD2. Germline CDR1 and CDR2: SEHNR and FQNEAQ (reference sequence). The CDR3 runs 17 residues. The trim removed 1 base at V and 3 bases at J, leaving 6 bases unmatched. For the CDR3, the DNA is TGTGCCAGCAGCTTAGTTCCTAGCGGGAGACTCTACAATGAGCAGTTCTTC. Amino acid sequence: CASSLVPSGRLYNEQFF.

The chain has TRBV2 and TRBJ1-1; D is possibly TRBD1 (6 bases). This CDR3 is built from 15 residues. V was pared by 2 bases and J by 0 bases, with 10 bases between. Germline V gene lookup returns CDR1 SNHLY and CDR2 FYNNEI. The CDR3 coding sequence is TGTGCCAGCAGTGAATTGGGACATATGAACACTGAAGCTTTCTTT. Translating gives CASSELGHMNTEAFF.

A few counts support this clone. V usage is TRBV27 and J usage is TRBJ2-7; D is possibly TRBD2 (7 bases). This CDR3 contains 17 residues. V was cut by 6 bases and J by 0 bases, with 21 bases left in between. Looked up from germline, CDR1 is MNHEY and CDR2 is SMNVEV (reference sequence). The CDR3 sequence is CASRARRGAVGSYEQYF. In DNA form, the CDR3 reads TGTGCCAGCAGGGCCCGTCGGGGGGCCGTAGGCTCCTACGAGCAGTACTTC.

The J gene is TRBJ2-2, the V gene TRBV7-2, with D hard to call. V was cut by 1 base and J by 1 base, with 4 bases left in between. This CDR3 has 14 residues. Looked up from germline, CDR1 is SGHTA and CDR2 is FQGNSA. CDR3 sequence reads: CASSLDWNTGELFF. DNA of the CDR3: TGTGCCAGCAGCTTAGACTGGAACACCGGGGAGCTGTTTTTT.

The CDR3, as DNA: TGTGCCAGCAGCTTAGTCGTTCAGCAGCAGGGGTTTGACGAGCAGTACTTC. Encoded protein: CASSLVVQQQGFDEQYF. The chain combines TRBV7-9 with TRBJ2-7, with D perhaps TRBD1 (6 bases). The CDR3 is made up of 17 amino acids. The germline V gene has CDR1 SEHNR and CDR2 FQNEAQ (reference sequence). The V end was cut by 1 base, the J end by 5 bases, with 21 bases between.

This chain's CDR3 is CASSQDLRLTGREGSAYNEQFF. CDR3 nucleotides: TGCGCCAGCAGCCAAGATCTACGTTTGACTGGGCGGGAGGGGAGCGCCTACAATGAGCAGTTCTTC. This chain links TRBV4-3 with TRBJ2-1; 9 bases match TRBD2. The CDR3 sequence is 22 residues long. Per the germline V gene, CDR1 is LGHNA and CDR2 is YSLEER. Germline trimming cut 0 bases from V and 2 bases from J; bases unmatched to any gene: 20.

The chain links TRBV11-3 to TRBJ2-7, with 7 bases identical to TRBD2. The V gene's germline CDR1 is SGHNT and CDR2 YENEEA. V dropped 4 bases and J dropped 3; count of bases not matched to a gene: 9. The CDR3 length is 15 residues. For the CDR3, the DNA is TGTGCCAGCAGCTCCAAGAGGGAGGGCCGCTACGAGCAGTACTTC. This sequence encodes CASSSKREGRYEQYF.

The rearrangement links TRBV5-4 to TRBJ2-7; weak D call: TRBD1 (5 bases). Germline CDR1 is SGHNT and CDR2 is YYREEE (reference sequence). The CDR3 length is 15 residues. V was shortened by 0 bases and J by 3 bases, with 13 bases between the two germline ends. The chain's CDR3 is CASSLGQGRVYEQYF. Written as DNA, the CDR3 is TGTGCCAGCAGCTTGGGGCAGGGAAGGGTCTACGAGCAGTACTTC. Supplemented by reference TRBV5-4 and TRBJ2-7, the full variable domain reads ETGVTQSPTHLIKTRGQQVTLRCSSQSGHNTVSWYQQALGQGPQFIFQYYREEENGRGNFPPRFSGLQFPNYSSELNVNALELDDSALYLCASSLGQGRVYEQYFGPGTRLTVT.

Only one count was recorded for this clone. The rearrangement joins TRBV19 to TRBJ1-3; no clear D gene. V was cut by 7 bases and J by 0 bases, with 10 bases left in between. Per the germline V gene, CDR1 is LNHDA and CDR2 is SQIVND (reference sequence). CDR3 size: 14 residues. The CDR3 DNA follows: TGTGCCAGTACCGTTCTCGGCTCTGGAAACACCATATATTTT. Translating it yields CASTVLGSGNTIYF.

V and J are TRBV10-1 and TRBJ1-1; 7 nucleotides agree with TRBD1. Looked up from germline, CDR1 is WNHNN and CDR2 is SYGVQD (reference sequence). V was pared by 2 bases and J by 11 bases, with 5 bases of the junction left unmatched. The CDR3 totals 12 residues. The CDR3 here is CASSEPGQWAFF. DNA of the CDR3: TGCGCCAGCAGTGAGCCGGGACAGTGGGCTTTCTTT.

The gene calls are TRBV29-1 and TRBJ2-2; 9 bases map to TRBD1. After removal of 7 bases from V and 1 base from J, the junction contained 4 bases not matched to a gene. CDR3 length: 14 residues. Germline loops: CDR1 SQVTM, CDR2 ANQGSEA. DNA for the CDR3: TGCAGCGCCTCGGGACAGGGGAACACCGGGGAGCTGTTTTTT. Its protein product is CSASGQGNTGELFF.